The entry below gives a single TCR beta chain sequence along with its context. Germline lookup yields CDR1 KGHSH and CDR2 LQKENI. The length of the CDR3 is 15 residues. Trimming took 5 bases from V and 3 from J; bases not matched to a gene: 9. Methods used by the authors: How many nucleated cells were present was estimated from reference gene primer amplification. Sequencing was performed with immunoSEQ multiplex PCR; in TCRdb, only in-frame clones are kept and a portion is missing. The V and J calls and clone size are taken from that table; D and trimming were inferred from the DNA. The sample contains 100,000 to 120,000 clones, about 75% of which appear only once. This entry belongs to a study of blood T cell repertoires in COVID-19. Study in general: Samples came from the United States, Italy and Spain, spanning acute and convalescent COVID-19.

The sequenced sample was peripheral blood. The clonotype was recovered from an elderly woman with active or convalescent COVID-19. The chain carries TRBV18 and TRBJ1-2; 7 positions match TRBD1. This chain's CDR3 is CASSRGQRGHYGYTF. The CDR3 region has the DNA TGTGCCAGCTCAAGGGGACAGCGCGGGCACTATGGCTACACCTTC. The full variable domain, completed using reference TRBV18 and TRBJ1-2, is NAGVMQNPRHLVRRRGQEARLRCSPMKGHSHVYWYRQLPEEGLKFMVYLQKENIIDESGMPKERFSAEFPKEGPSILRIQQVVRGDSAAYFCASSRGQRGHYGYTFGSGTRLTVV.